One and the same sample provided the 3 T cell receptor beta chains below, sequenced in a study of T cells after yellow fever vaccination. Using its own MiXCR run on the 5' RACE reads, TCRdb lists one record per CDR3 protein. The sample yields 25,000 to 30,000 distinct CDR3 sequences, 5% to 6% seen once. Sequencing was performed on CD8+ T cells sorted from PBMCs, taken 10 days after the yellow fever booster vaccination. These receptors all stem from a man aged 25-45 years who received the YFV17D yellow fever vaccine.

This clonotype was detected many times. This chain links TRBV4-3 with TRBJ2-7; D uncertain. The CDR3 is 13 amino acids. Per the germline V gene, CDR1 is LGHNA and CDR2 is YSLEER. The V end was cut by 0 bases, the J end by 3 bases, with 6 bases between. The CDR3 coding sequence is TGCGCCAGCAGCCAAGACAGGAACTACGAGCAGTACTTC. Translated, it gives CASSQDRNYEQYF.

This clonotype showed up many times. The V and J genes are TRBV7-9 and TRBJ2-1; no firm D call. Germline loops: CDR1 SEHNR, CDR2 FQNEAQ (reference sequence). The CDR3 loop spans 12 amino acids. The V end lost 5 bases, the J end lost 8 bases, and 10 bases lay between the germline ends. CDR3 sequence (DNA): TGTGCCAGCAGCCCCTCGCCCTATGAGCAGTTCTTC. This encodes CASSPSPYEQFF.

This clonotype has a count of ten or more. The CDR3 region is CAWSEAGGYPEAFF. CDR3 sequence (DNA): TGTGCCTGGAGTGAGGCAGGGGGGTACCCTGAAGCTTTCTTT. This sequence joins TRBV30 and TRBJ1-1, with 7 nucleotides matching TRBD1. This CDR3 has 14 residues. Trimming cost V 1 base and J 6 bases; bases outside gene matches: 8. Germline assignment: CDR1 GTSNPN and CDR2 SVGIG (reference sequence).